This T cell receptor (beta chain) came from a study of blood T cell repertoires in COVID-19. About the study: From T cells, B-cell-depleted T cells, or PBMCs came the material, which was cDNA or gDNA.

The assay was immunoSEQ multiplex PCR, and TCRdb's table has in-frame clones only and misses some. The data hold some 190,000 clones, with about 80% observed a single time. Germline CDR1 reads SGHAT; CDR2 reads FQDESV (reference sequence). V was trimmed by 5 bases and J by 2 bases, leaving 7 bases between them. The CDR3 spans 12 residues. Seattle participants joined during active infection and were tracked over time. Sequencing was performed on peripheral blood. The TCR was taken from a woman of 80 years or more with COVID-19, enrolled during active disease. The V gene is TRBV11-1, the J gene TRBJ2-7; perhaps TRBD2 as D (5 bases). The CDR3 protein is CASSRETYEQYF. The DNA for the CDR3 is TGTGCCAGCAGCCGGGAAACCTACGAGCAGTACTTC.